These 12 T cell receptor beta chains were all obtained from the same sample, sequenced in a study of beta chain features in type 1 diabetes. Expressed TCRB transcripts were sequenced because the isolated RNA had all been reverse transcribed beforehand. Generated by immunoSEQ multiplex PCR, the TCRdb table keeps only in-frame clones and is missing some. The table includes tens of thousands of clones, over 50% detected once. Sequenced sample: Tregs from blood. Source of these receptors: a young woman in good health.

The chain has TRBV7-9 and TRBJ1-3; D is unclear. Germline V lookup: CDR1 SEHNR, CDR2 FQNEAQ (reference sequence). The ends were cut back, 1 base at V and 0 bases at J, with 10 bases in the middle. The CDR3 runs to 16 residues. The CDR3 DNA reads TGTGCCAGCAGCTTAGTTTACAGCCGCTCTGGAAACACCATATATTTT. Amino acids: CASSLVYSRSGNTIYF.

This clone came up a few times. The chain combines TRBV6-5 with TRBJ2-1; the D gene is possibly TRBD2 (6 bases). The CDR3 has 13 amino acids. V dropped 4 bases and J dropped 3 bases, with 7 bases sitting between them. Germline V lookup: CDR1 MNHEY, CDR2 SVGAGI. The CDR3 is CASSLGLYNEQFF. CDR3 nucleotides: TGTGCCAGCAGTTTGGGACTCTACAATGAGCAGTTCTTC.

The chain employs TRBV4-1 and TRBJ2-6; D may be TRBD1 (6 bases). From germline, CDR1 is MGHRA and CDR2 YSYEKL. Trimming took off 3 bases at V and 1 base at J, with 10 bases between the two ends. There are 16 residues in the CDR3. The CDR3: CASSHATGSGANVLTF. The CDR3 DNA reads TGCGCCAGCAGCCACGCTACAGGGTCTGGGGCCAACGTCCTGACTTTC.

The chain employs TRBV6-6 and TRBJ2-7; D possibly corresponds to TRBD2 (7 bases). The length of the CDR3 is 16 residues. V was shortened by 2 bases and J by 4 bases, with 18 bases between the two germline ends. The germline V gene has CDR1 MNHNY and CDR2 SVGAGI (reference sequence). This CDR3 reads CASSYGFRGAKYEQYF. The DNA of the CDR3 is TGTGCCAGCAGTTACGGATTTCGGGGGGCGAAGTACGAGCAGTACTTC.

This clone was picked up a small number of times. V gene TRBV11-2 combines with J gene TRBJ2-1; D gene uncertain. CDR1 SGHAT and CDR2 FQNNGV come from the germline V gene. The CDR3 length is 12 residues. V was pared by 7 bases and J by 7 bases, with 11 bases between. The CDR3 DNA follows: TGTGCCAGCACTCTAATCGCAAATGAGCAGTTCTTC. Protein sequence: CASTLIANEQFF.

The chain has TRBV6-5 and TRBJ2-3; D is ambiguous. V was pared by 0 bases and J by 3 bases, with 13 bases between. The length of the CDR3 is 16 residues. CDR1 and CDR2 from the germline V gene are MNHEY and SVGAGI. DNA for the CDR3: TGTGCCAGCAGTTACTCGGATACTGGCGGAACAGATACGCAGTATTTT. Translating it yields CASSYSDTGGTDTQYF.

This clone was seen more than once but under ten times. The chain employs TRBV29-1 and TRBJ2-7; D is perhaps TRBD2 (5 bases). Germline V gene sequence: CDR1 SQVTM, CDR2 ANQGSEA. CDR3 length equals 15 residues. Trimming left V 5 bases short and J 4 bases short, with 21 bases between. The CDR3 sequence is CSVSEGGSGHYEQYF. CDR3 nucleotide sequence: TGCAGCGTTTCTGAGGGCGGGTCTGGTCATTACGAGCAGTACTTC.

V and J are TRBV28 and TRBJ2-7; 9 bases map to TRBD1. Germline-derived CDR1 and CDR2 are MDHEN and SYDVKM. V dropped 6 bases and J dropped 6; count of bases not matched to a gene: 3. This CDR3 has 12 residues. DNA of the CDR3: TGTGCCAGCAGGCAGACAGGGGGCGAGCAGTACTTC. Its protein is CASRQTGGEQYF.

The J gene is TRBJ2-3, the V gene TRBV6-1; D is perhaps TRBD1 (5 bases). Germline V gene data show CDR1 as MNHNS and CDR2 as SASEGT. The CDR3 is made up of 15 amino acids. With 4 bases removed from V and 0 bases from J, the gap between germline ends came to 11 bases. CDR3 sequence reads: CASSGGTPSTDTQYF. CDR3 DNA: TGTGCCAGCAGTGGGGGCACACCTAGCACAGATACGCAGTATTTT.

This clone was detected a few times. The chain is built from TRBV6-6 and TRBJ2-1; weak D call: TRBD1 (6 bases). Germline V lookup: CDR1 MNHNY, CDR2 SVGAGI (reference sequence). The CDR3 length is 12 residues. Trimming pared 4 bases from V and 8 bases from J, leaving 9 bases between. CDR3 sequence: CASSSPGDEQFF. The CDR3, as DNA: TGTGCCAGCAGTTCTCCAGGGGATGAGCAGTTCTTC.

The rearrangement joins TRBV6-4 to TRBJ1-5; possible D gene TRBD1, 5 bases. Trimming removed 5 bases from V and 7 bases from J, with 12 bases in between. The CDR3 runs to 13 residues. In germline, CDR1 is MRHNA, CDR2 SNTAGT. The CDR3 DNA is TGTGCCAGCAGTCCAACCAGGGAACAGCCCCAGCATTTT. Its protein product is CASSPTREQPQHF.

The rearrangement links TRBV9 to TRBJ1-2; D is unresolved. V lost 4 bases and J 3 bases, leaving 13 bases between the germline ends. CDR3 length: 14 residues. CDR1 and CDR2 (germline): SGDLS, YYNGEE. The CDR3 here is CASSSQAGYYGYTF. CDR3 sequence (DNA): TGTGCCAGCAGCTCTCAGGCTGGATACTATGGCTACACCTTC.